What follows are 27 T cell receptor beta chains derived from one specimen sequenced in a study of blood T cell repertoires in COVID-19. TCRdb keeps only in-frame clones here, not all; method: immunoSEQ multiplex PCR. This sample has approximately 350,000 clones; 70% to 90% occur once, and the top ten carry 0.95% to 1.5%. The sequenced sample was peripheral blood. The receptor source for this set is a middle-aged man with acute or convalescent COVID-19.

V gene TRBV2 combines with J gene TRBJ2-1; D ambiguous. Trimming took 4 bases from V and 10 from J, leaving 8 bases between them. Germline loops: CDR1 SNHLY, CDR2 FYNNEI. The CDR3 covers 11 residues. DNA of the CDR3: TGTGCCAGCAGTGTGGGCAACGAGCAGTTCTTC. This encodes CASSVGNEQFF.

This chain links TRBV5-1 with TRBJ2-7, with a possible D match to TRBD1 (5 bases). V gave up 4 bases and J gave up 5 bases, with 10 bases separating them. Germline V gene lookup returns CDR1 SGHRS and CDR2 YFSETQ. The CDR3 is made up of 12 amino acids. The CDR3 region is CASSLRGHEQYF. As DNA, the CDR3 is TGCGCCAGCAGCCTTAGGGGCCACGAGCAGTACTTC.

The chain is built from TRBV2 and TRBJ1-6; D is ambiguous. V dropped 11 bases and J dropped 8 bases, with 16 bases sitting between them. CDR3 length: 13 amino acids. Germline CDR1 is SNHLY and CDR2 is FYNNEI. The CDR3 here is CAGTNSMDSPLHF. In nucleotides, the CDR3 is TGTGCCGGCACCAACTCTATGGATTCACCCCTCCACTTT. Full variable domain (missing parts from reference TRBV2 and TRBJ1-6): EPEVTQTPSHQVTQMGQEVILRCVPISNHLYFYWYRQILGQKVEFLVSFYNNEISEKSEIFDDQFSVERPDGSNFTLKIRSTKLEDSAMYFCAGTNSMDSPLHFGNGTRLTVT.

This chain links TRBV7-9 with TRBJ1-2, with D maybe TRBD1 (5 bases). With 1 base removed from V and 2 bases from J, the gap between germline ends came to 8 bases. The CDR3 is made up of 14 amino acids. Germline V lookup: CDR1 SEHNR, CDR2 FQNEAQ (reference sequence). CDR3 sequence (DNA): TGTGCCAGCAGCTTAGGTCCAGGGAACTATGGCTACACCTTC. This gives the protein CASSLGPGNYGYTF. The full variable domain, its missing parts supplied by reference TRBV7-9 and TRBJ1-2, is DTGVSQNPRHKITKRGQNVTFRCDPISEHNRLYWYRQTLGQGPEFLTYFQNEAQLEKSRLLSDRFSAERPKGSFSTLEIQRTEQGDSAMYLCASSLGPGNYGYTFGSGTRLTVV.

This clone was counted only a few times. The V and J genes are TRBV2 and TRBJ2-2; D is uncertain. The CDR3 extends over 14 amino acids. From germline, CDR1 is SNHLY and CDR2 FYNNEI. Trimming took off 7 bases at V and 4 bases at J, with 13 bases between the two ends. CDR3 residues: CASTARSGTGELFF. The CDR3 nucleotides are TGTGCCAGCACAGCGCGGTCGGGCACCGGGGAGCTGTTTTTT.

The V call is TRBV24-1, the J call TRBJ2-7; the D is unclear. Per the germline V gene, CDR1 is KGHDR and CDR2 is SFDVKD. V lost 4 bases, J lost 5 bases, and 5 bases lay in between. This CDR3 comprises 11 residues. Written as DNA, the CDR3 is TGTGCCACCAGTGAGGGCCACGAGCAGTACTTC. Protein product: CATSEGHEQYF.

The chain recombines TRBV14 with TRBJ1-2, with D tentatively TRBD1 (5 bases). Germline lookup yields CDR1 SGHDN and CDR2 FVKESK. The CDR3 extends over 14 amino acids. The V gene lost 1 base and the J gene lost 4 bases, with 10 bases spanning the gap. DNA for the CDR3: TGTGCCAGCAGCCAAGGGTCCGACAGCTATGGCTACACCTTC. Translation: CASSQGSDSYGYTF.

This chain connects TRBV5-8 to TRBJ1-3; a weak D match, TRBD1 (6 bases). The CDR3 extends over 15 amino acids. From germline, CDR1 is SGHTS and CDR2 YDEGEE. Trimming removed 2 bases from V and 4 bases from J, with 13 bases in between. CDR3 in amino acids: CASSFFWGQGNTIYF. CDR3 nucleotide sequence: TGTGCCAGCAGCTTCTTTTGGGGGCAAGGAAACACCATATATTTT.

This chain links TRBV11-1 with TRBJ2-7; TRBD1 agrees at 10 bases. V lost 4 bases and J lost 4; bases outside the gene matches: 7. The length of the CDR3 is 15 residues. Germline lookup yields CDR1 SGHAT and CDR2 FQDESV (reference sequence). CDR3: CASSSGQGGFYEQYF. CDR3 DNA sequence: TGTGCCAGCAGCTCAGGACAGGGGGGTTTTTACGAGCAGTACTTC.

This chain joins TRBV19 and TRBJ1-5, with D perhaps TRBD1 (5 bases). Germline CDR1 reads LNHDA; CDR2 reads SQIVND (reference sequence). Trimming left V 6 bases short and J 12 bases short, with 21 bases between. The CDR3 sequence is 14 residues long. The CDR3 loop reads CASSSPQSLGGQHF. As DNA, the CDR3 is TGTGCCAGTAGCAGCCCTCAGTCCCTCGGGGGCCAGCATTTT.

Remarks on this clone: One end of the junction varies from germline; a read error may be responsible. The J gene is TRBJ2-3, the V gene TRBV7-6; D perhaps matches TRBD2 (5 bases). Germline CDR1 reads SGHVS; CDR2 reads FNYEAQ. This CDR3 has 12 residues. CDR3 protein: CASSGLYRGPVF. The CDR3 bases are TGTGCCAGCAGCGGCTTGTATCGGGGTCCAGTGTTT.

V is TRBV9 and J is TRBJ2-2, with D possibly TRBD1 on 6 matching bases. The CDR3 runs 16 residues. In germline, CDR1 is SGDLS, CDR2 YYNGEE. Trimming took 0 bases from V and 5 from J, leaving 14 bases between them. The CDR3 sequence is CASSVEEGTLTGELFF. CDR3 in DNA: TGTGCCAGCAGCGTAGAAGAGGGGACATTAACCGGGGAGCTGTTTTTT.

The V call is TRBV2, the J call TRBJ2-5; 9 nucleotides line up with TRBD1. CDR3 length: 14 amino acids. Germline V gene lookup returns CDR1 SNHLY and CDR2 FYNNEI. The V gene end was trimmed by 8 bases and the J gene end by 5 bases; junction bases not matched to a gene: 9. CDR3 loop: CASCAQGAEETQYF. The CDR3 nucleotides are TGTGCCAGCTGCGCACAGGGGGCGGAGGAGACCCAGTACTTC.

This chain's CDR3 is CASSGTANYGYTF. The CDR3 DNA is TGTGCCAGCAGTGGGACAGCCAACTATGGCTACACCTTC. The rearrangement links TRBV28 to TRBJ1-2, with 7 positions matching TRBD1. From germline, CDR1 is MDHEN and CDR2 SYDVKM. With 5 bases clipped from V and 2 bases from J, the junction kept 2 bases outside the gene matches. The CDR3 totals 13 residues.

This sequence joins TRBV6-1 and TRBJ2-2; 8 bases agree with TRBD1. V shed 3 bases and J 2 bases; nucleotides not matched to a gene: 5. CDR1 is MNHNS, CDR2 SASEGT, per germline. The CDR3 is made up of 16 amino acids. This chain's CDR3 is CASSDPGGVNTGELFF. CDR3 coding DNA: TGTGCCAGCAGTGATCCAGGGGGCGTAAACACCGGGGAGCTGTTTTTT.

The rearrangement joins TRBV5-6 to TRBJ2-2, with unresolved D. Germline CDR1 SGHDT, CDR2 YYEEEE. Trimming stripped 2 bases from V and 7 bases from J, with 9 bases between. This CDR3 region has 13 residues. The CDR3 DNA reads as TGTGCCAGCAGCTTCTTGAGTTACGGGGAGCTGTTTTTT. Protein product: CASSFLSYGELFF.

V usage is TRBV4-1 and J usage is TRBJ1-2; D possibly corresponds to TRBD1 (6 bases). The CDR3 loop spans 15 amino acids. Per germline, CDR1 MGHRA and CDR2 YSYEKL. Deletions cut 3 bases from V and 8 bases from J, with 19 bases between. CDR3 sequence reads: CASSHPPQGRRGYTF. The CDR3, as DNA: TGCGCCAGCAGCCACCCGCCCCAGGGGCGCCGGGGCTACACCTTC.

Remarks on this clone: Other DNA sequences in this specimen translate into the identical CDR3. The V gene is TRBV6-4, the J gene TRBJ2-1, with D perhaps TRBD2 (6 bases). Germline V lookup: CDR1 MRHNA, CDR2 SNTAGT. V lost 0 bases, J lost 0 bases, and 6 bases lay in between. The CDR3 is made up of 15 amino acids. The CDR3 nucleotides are TGTGCCAGCAGTGACTCAGCGGGCTCCTACAATGAGCAGTTCTTC. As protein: CASSDSAGSYNEQFF.

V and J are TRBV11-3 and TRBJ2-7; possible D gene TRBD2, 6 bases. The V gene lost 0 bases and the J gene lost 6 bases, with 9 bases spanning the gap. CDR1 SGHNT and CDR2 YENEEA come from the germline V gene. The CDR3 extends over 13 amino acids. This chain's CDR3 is CASSLELASEQYF. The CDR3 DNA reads TGTGCCAGCAGCTTAGAACTAGCTAGCGAGCAGTACTTC.

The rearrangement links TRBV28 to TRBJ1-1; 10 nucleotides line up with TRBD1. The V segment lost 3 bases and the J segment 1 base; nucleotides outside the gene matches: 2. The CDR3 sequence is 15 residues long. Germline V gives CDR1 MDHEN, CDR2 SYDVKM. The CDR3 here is CASSLWTGGNTEAFF. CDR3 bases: TGTGCCAGCAGTTTGTGGACAGGGGGGAACACTGAAGCTTTCTTT.

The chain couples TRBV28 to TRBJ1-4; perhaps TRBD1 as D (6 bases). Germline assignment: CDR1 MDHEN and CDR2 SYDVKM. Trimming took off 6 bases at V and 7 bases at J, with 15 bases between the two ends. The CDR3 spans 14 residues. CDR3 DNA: TGTGCCAGCAGCCCGGGGGGGGGCATTGAAAAACTGTTTTTT. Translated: CASSPGGGIEKLFF.

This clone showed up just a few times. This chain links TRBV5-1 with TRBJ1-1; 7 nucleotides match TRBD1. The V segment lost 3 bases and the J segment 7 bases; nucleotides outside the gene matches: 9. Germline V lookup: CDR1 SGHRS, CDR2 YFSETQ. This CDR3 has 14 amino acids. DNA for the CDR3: TGCGCCAGCAGCTCTACAGGGGCGCGGGGTGAAGCTTTCTTT. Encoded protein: CASSSTGARGEAFF.

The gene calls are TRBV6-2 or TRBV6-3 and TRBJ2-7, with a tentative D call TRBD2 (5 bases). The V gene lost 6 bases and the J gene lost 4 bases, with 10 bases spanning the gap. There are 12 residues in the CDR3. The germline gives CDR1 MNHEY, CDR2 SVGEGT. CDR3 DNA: TGTGCCAGCAGCTCCGGGGATTACGAGCAGTACTTC. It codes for CASSSGDYEQYF.

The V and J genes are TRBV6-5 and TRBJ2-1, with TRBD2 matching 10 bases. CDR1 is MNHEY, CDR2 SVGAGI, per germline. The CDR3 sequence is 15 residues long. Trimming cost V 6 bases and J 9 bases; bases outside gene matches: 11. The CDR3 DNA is TGTGCCAGCAGCCACGTGTCTAGCGGGAGTCTTGAGCAGTTCTTC. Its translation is CASSHVSSGSLEQFF.

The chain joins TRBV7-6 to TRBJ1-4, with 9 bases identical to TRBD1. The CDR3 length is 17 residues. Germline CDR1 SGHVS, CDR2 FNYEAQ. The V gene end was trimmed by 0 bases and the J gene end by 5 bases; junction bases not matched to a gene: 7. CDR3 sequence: CASSLAKAGTGNEKLFF. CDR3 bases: TGTGCCAGCAGCTTAGCGAAGGCAGGGACAGGGAATGAAAAACTGTTTTTT.

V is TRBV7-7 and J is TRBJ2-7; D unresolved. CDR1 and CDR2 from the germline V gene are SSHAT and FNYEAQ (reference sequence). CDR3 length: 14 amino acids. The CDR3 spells CASSESVYSYEQYF. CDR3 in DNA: TGTGCTAGCTCCGAGTCCGTATACTCCTACGAGCAGTACTTC.

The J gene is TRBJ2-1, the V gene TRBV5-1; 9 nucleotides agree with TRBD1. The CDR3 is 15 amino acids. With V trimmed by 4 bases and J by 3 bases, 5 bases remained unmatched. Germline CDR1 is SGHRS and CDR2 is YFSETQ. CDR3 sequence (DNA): TGCGCCAGCAGCCCGTCGACAGGGGGCTACAATGAGCAGTTCTTC. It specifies CASSPSTGGYNEQFF.